Following are 21 T cell receptor beta chains from one sample sequenced in a study of T-cell reconstitution after alpha-beta-depleted transplantation in children. Unique molecular identifiers were used to barcode this TCRbeta library. TCRdb redid the calling of the PCR reads with MiXCR, one entry per CDR3 protein. The sample includes about 230,000 distinct CDR3 sequences, under 13% of them seen just once. Sample: PBMCs, taken before TCRalphabeta/CD19-depleted stem cell transplant. Source of these receptors: a child younger than two with acute myeloid leukemia, due to receive a stem cell transplant.

In its sample, this clonotype was seen many times. The chain couples TRBV24-1 to TRBJ2-1; possible D gene TRBD1, 7 bases. Trimming took 1 base from V and 3 from J, leaving 12 bases between them. The germline V gene encodes CDR1 KGHDR and CDR2 SFDVKD. This CDR3 has 16 amino acids. CDR3 sequence reads: CATSDLAGGNYNEQFF. In DNA form, the CDR3 reads TGTGCCACCAGTGATTTAGCAGGGGGGAACTACAATGAGCAGTTCTTC.

In its sample, this clonotype was seen many times. A much larger clone sits a single nucleotide away, making a read error possible. V is TRBV3-1 and J is TRBJ1-1; no firm D call. The CDR3 is 18 amino acids. Per germline, CDR1 LGHDT and CDR2 YNNKEL (reference sequence). V dropped 8 bases and J dropped 1 base, with 26 bases sitting between them. Written as DNA, the CDR3 is TGTGCCAGCTGCGGCAGGCAACCTCGGCGCATAGGGAACACTGAAGCTTTCTTT. Protein: CASCGRQPRRIGNTEAFF.

The sample holds many counts of this clonotype. This sequence joins TRBV7-3 and TRBJ1-5, with D possibly being TRBD1 (5 bases). This CDR3 spans 15 amino acids. Between the trimmed V and J ends, which lost 4 bases and 5 bases, there was a span of 15 bases. The germline V gene has CDR1 SGHTA and CDR2 FQGTGA. The CDR3, as DNA: TGTGCCAGCAGCTCAGGTGGAGGGGACCATCAGCCCCAGCATTTT. Protein: CASSSGGGDHQPQHF.

As concerns this clonotype: The junction departs from the called germline gene at one end, perhaps through a read error. V is TRBV7-9 and J is TRBJ1-1; D is possibly TRBD1 (5 bases). This CDR3 contains 12 residues. CDR1 and CDR2 from the germline V gene are SEHNR and FQNEAQ (reference sequence). In DNA form, the CDR3 reads TGTGCCAACAGCGCGCGGGGGACTGAAGCTTTCTTT. It specifies CANSARGTEAFF. Drawing the rest from reference TRBV7-9 and TRBJ1-1, the complete variable domain is DTGVSQNPRHKITKRGQNVTFRCDPISEHNRLYWYRQTLGQGPEFLTYFQNEAQLEKSRLLSDRFSAERPKGSFSTLEIQRTEQGDSAMYLCANSARGTEAFFGQGTRLTVV.

In this sample, this clonotype turned up many times. J is TRBJ2-1 and V is TRBV7-6; D is unresolved. Germline V lookup: CDR1 SGHVS, CDR2 FNYEAQ. This CDR3 comprises 12 residues. Trimming left V 3 bases short and J 9 bases short, with 9 bases between. The CDR3: CASSFSVGEQFF. The CDR3 region has the DNA TGTGCCAGCAGCTTCTCGGTGGGTGAGCAGTTCTTC.

About this clonotype itself: A much larger clone differs from this one at a single base, so this may be a read error. The V call is TRBV12-3 or TRBV12-4, the J call TRBJ1-2; 9 bases fit TRBD1. CDR3 size: 14 residues. This chain's CDR3 is CASSWTGEHYGDTF. CDR3 nucleotide sequence: TGTGCCAGCAGTTGGACAGGGGAACACTATGGCGACACCTTC.

This sequence joins TRBV7-2 and TRBJ2-5, with 11 positions matching TRBD2. Germline loops: CDR1 SGHTA, CDR2 FQGNSA. The CDR3 sequence is 19 residues long. V gave up 3 bases and J gave up 4 bases; unmatched junction bases: 16. DNA of the CDR3: TGTGCCAGCAGCTTCGACGGCACTAGCGGGGGTGTTGTGAGAGAGACCCAGTACTTC. It yields the protein CASSFDGTSGGVVRETQYF.

Concerning this clonotype itself: A read error is possible here, since a much larger clone lies one base away. The genes are TRBV12-3 or TRBV12-4 and TRBJ1-2; tentative D call: TRBD1 (5 bases). The CDR3 runs 15 residues. CDR3 nucleotides: TGTGCCAGCATTTCCTCCGGGACCATTAAAAGTGGCTACCCCTTC. Its protein product is CASISSGTIKSGYPF.

This clonotype was seen at least ten times. The chain couples TRBV5-5 to TRBJ2-7, with D unclear. The V and J ends lost 7 bases and 3 bases respectively, with 8 bases between them. The CDR3 is 11 residues long. CDR1 is SGHKS, CDR2 YYEKEE, per germline (reference sequence). The CDR3 DNA reads TGTGCCAGCTCCCAGTTCTACGAGCAGTACTTC. It is translated as CASSQFYEQYF. Filled out from reference TRBV5-5 and TRBJ2-7, the complete variable domain reads DAGVTQSPTHLIKTRGQQVTLRCSPISGHKSVSWYQQVLGQGPQFIFQYYEKEERGRGNFPDRFSARQFPNYSSELNVNALLLGDSALYLCASSQFYEQYFGPGTRLTVT.

With regard to this clonotype: Being one base from a much bigger clone, this may be a read error. The genes are TRBV4-2 and TRBJ2-1; D possibly uses TRBD1 or TRBD2 (5 bases each). V lost 5 bases and J lost 5, with 13 bases in between. The V gene's germline CDR1 is LGHNA and CDR2 YNFKEQ. CDR3 length: 14 amino acids. The CDR3 region has the DNA TGTGCCAGCAGCAAAGTGTGGGACGACAATGAGCAGTTCTTC. Amino acids: CASSKVWDDNEQFF.

Many counts were recorded for this clonotype. The V call is TRBV2, the J call TRBJ2-3; 7 bases line up with TRBD1. The germline CDR1 and CDR2 sequences are SNHLY and FYNNEI. Trimming cost V 6 bases and J 1 base; bases outside gene matches: 4. CDR3 length equals 14 residues. CDR3 nucleotide sequence: TGTGCCAGCAGACTCGACAGGGGCACAGATACGCAGTATTTT. It codes for CASRLDRGTDTQYF.

This clonotype has at least ten counts. The genes are TRBV3-1 and TRBJ2-3; TRBD2 might be the D (5 bases). The V gene's germline CDR1 is LGHDT and CDR2 YNNKEL (reference sequence). The length of the CDR3 is 14 residues. V lost 4 bases to trimming and J lost 0 bases, with 8 bases between them. In nucleotides, the CDR3 is TGTGCCAGCAGCCCCGGGGATAGCACAGATACGCAGTATTTT. Translation: CASSPGDSTDTQYF.

The rearrangement links TRBV11-2 to TRBJ2-7; D perhaps matches TRBD1 (6 bases). The ends were cut back, 1 base at V and 6 bases at J, with 13 bases in the middle. This CDR3 region has 14 residues. From germline, CDR1 is SGHAT and CDR2 FQNNGV. The CDR3 region has the DNA TGTGCCAGCAGCTTAGGAGGGGGTCCCCGCGAGCAGTACTTC. This sequence encodes CASSLGGGPREQYF.

The sample holds many counts of this clonotype. The chain uses TRBV30 and TRBJ2-1, with 8 bases fitting TRBD2. The length of the CDR3 is 14 residues. From germline, CDR1 is GTSNPN and CDR2 SVGIG (reference sequence). V shed 3 bases and J 6 bases; nucleotides not matched to a gene: 7. This CDR3 reads CAWRRTSQSNEQFF. The CDR3 region has the DNA TGTGCCTGGAGGAGGACTAGCCAGAGCAATGAGCAGTTCTTC.

This clonotype was observed many times. This chain joins TRBV12-3 or TRBV12-4 and TRBJ2-3; D not certain. The germline V and J ends were trimmed by 5 bases and 2 bases, with 17 bases remaining between them. CDR3 size: 16 residues. The CDR3 reads CASSKRAFSDTDTQYF. CDR3 DNA: TGTGCCAGCAGTAAACGGGCCTTTTCTGACACAGATACGCAGTATTTT.

In its sample, this clonotype was seen many times. The V call is TRBV7-9, the J call TRBJ1-5; D gene unclear. Trimming took off 1 base at V and 5 bases at J, with 6 bases between the two ends. Looked up from germline, CDR1 is SEHNR and CDR2 is FQNEAQ (reference sequence). The CDR3 sequence is 13 residues long. The CDR3 reads CASSLGRDQPQHF. CDR3 in DNA: TGTGCCAGCAGCTTAGGGCGAGATCAGCCCCAGCATTTT.

This clonotype was observed at least ten times. The chain employs TRBV27 and TRBJ1-2, with D unclear. In germline, CDR1 is MNHEY, CDR2 SMNVEV (reference sequence). V was trimmed by 9 bases and J by 4 bases, leaving 9 bases between them. The CDR3 has 11 residues. The CDR3 loop is CASPWGYGYTF. DNA of the CDR3: TGTGCCAGTCCGTGGGGCTATGGCTACACCTTC.

This clonotype was seen ten or more times. The chain uses TRBV7-2 and TRBJ1-1, with D uncertain. Trimming removed 5 bases from V and 3 bases from J, with 4 bases in between. CDR1 and CDR2 (germline): SGHTA, FQGNSA. The CDR3 spans 11 residues. CDR3 region: CASSPYTEAFF. The CDR3 DNA reads as TGTGCCAGCAGCCCCTACACTGAAGCTTTCTTT.

This clonotype was counted a few times. This sequence joins TRBV20-1 and TRBJ2-1; no clear D gene. Trimming pared 7 bases from V and 5 bases from J, leaving 21 bases between. The length of the CDR3 is 15 residues. Germline CDR1 reads DFQATT; CDR2 reads SNEGSKA (reference sequence). Here the CDR3 DNA reads TGCAGTGTCATCTCTGCGACCCTCCTCAACAATGAGCAGTTCTTC. This gives the protein CSVISATLLNNEQFF.

The chain uses TRBV2 and TRBJ2-7, with D tentatively TRBD1 (6 bases). Germline CDR1 reads SNHLY; CDR2 reads FYNNEI. Trimming pared 4 bases from V and 6 bases from J, leaving 16 bases between. The CDR3 runs 14 residues. DNA of the CDR3: TGTGCCAGCAGTGTTCAGGGGCAGCTCGGCGAGCAGTACTTC. Protein sequence: CASSVQGQLGEQYF.

As regards this clonotype: A much larger clone differs from this one at a single base, so this may be a read error. The chain uses TRBV19 and TRBJ2-3; 8 bases agree with TRBD2. Germline CDR1 reads LNHDA; CDR2 reads SQIVND (reference sequence). The CDR3 covers 16 residues. The CDR3 loop is CSSLTSGRFNTDTQYF. In nucleotides, the CDR3 is TGTTCCTCACTAACCAGCGGGAGATTTAACACAGATACGCAGTATTTT.